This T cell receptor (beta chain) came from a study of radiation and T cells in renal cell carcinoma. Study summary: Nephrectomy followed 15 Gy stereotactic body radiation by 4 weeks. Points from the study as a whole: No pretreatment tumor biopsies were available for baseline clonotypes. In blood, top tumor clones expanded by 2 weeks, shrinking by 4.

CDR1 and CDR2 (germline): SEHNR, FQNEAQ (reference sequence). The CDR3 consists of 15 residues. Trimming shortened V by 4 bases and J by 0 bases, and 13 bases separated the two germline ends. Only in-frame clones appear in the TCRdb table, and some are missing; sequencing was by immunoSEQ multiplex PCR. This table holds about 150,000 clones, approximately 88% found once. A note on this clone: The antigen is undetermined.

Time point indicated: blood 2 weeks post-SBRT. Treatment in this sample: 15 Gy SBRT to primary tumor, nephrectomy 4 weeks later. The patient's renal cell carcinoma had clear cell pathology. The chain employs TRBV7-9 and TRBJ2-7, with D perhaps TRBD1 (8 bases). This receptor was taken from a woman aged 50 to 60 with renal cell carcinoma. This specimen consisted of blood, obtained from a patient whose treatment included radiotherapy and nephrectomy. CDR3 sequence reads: CASSSYRGGSYEQYF. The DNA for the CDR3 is TGTGCCAGCAGCTCCTACAGGGGGGGCTCCTACGAGCAGTACTTC.